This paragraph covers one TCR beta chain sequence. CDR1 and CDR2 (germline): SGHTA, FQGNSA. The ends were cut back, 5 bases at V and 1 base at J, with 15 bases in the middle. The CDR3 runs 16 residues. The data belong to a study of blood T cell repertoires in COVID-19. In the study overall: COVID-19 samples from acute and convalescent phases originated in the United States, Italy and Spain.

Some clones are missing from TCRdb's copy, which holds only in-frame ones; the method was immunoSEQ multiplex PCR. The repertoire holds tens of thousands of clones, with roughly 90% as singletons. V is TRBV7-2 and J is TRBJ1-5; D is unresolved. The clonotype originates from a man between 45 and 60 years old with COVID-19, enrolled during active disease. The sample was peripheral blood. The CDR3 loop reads CASSPSLGVSNQPQHF. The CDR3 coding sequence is TGTGCCAGCAGCCCGTCCCTCGGGGTAAGCAATCAGCCCCAGCATTTT.